This T cell receptor (beta chain) comes out of a study of blood T cells in healthy people across ages. A few counts support this clonotype. Sample-barcoded 5' priming and a J-beta primer mix drove a second PCR of about 6 to 12 cycles. TCRdb fed the 5' RACE reads into MiXCR, producing one record per CDR3 protein. The sample consists of 700,000 or so distinct CDR3 sequences, about a fifth of them appearing once. CDR3 size: 15 residues. The germline gives CDR1 MGHRA, CDR2 YSYEKL. This clonotype was obtained from a man aged 65-85 years in good health. The sequenced sample was blood. The chain employs TRBV4-1 and TRBJ2-5; TRBD1 matches 9 bases. The DNA end is a closer match to TRBJ2-7, so the J assignment may be wrong. The CDR3 is CASSQQDRGKNEQYF. CDR3 nucleotide sequence: TGCGCCAGCAGCCAACAGGACAGGGGTAAAAACGAGCAGTACTTC.